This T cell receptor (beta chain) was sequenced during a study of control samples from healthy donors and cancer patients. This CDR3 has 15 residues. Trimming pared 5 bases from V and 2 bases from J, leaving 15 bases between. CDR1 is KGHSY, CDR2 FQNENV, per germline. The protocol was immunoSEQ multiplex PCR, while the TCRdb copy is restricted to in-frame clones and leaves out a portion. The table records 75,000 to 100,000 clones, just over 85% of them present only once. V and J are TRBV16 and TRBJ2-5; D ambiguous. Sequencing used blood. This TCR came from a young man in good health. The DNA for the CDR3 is TGTGCCAGCAGCGGAGCTACCCCCGGGCAAGAGACCCAGTACTTC. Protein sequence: CASSGATPGQETQYF.